This TCR beta chain originates from a study of molecular identifiers for immune sequencing clone quantification. Library preparation followed earlier protocols using designated TCR primers. Using its own MiXCR run on the PCR reads, TCRdb lists one record per CDR3 protein. The sample lists over 85,000 distinct CDR3 sequences; roughly 23% were seen once. With respect to this clonotype: Given the absence of the conserved phenylalanine or tryptophan at the CDR3 end, a read error is likely.

Germline loops: CDR1 LGHNA, CDR2 YSLEER. V lost 4 bases and J lost 6, with 17 bases in between. The CDR3 consists of 15 residues. This chain uses TRBV4-3 with TRBJ2-3; either TRBD1 or TRBD2 may fit D (6 bases each). The clonotype originates from a human donor in good health. Some libraries in this study had Jurkat cell RNA spiked in. What was sequenced was naive CD8+ T cells from blood, with Jurkat cell RNA spiked in. The subset here: FACS-sorted CD8+CD4-CCR7+CD45RA+ naive T cells. The chain's CDR3 is CASSPRWGAVDTQYS. CDR3 coding DNA: TGCGCCAGCAGCCCCCGGTGGGGGGCCGTTGATACGCAGTATTCT.